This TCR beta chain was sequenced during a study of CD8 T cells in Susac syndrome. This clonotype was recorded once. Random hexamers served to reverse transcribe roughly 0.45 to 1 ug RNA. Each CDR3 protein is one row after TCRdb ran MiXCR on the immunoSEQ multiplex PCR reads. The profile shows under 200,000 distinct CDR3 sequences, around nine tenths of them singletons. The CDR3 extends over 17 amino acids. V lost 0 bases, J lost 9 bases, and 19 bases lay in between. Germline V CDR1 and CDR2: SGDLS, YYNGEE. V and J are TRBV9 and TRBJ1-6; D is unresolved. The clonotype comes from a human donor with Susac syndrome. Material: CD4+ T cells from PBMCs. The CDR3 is CASSVGGLGPGTSPLHF. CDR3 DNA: TGTGCCAGCAGCGTAGGAGGTTTGGGCCCGGGCACTTCACCCCTCCACTTT.